This T cell receptor beta chain stems from a study of CD8+ T cells in alopecia areata (dated by TCRdb to about 2018). At the level of the whole study: Treated patients were enrolled in an open-label pilot trial of oral tofacitinib, 5 to 10 mg twice daily, for moderate-to-severe alopecia areata. Tofacitinib was given for 6 to 18 months, followed by 6 months of follow-up off drug to assess delayed response and recurrence. To study T cell clonal expansion in alopecia areata, the researchers applied high-throughput TCRbeta sequencing to both the C3H/HeJ mouse model and human patients. Scalp tissue and sorted CD4+ and CD8+ peripheral blood T cells from patchy and totalis/universalis alopecia areata patients and from healthy controls were covered by human TCRbeta sequencing. Biopsies were taken from tofacitinib-treated patients at baseline and again at 4 and 24 weeks into treatment, and several of those patients also had a later scalp biopsy. Clonality in the scalp was compared among normal scalp (n=4), patchy alopecia areata scalp (n=8), and alopecia totalis/universalis scalp (n=8). RNA came from the PAXgene miRNA kit for fixed scalp, the miRNeasy kit for PBMCs, and the RNeasy kit for mouse skin. immunoSEQ multiplex PCR using 35 Vbeta forward primers and 13 Jbeta reverse primers was used to amplify TCRbeta CDR3 regions.

Findings and caveats that apply to the study as a whole: Compared with mice, TCR sequences shared between patients were less clear, possibly partly because of HLA diversity across the patient population. Compared with normal scalp, lesional scalp, particularly in alopecia totalis/universalis, had higher clonality and more expanded CD8+ clones, which suggests antigenic drive. Unlike mouse skin, where gammadelta T cells dominate, normal human skin contains resident alphabeta T cells that get sequenced too, which complicates analysis of the scalp TCR repertoire.

What the time point label conveys for this sample: baseline before oral tofacitinib. Lesional scalp punch biopsies and peripheral blood were collected from alopecia areata patients. PBMCs were isolated by density centrifugation and stained for CD3, CD4 and CD8, and CD4+ and CD8+ T cells were sorted on a FACSAria. The protocol used for the library was the immunoSEQ multiplex PCR assay. To provide template for TCR sequencing, every sample had RNA extracted and reverse transcribed into cDNA. SuperScript III was used to make first-strand cDNA, primed with a 2:1 mix of oligo-dT and random hexamers. A synthetic immune receptor repertoire was used to assess amplification bias, and residual bias was removed computationally. Turning to the authors' computational methods: Raw reads were preprocessed to remove errors, and CDR3 was defined by IMGT conventions from the conserved cysteine to phenylalanine. Clonality was computed by normalizing Shannon entropy by log2 of the number of productive unique TCRs and subtracting the result from 1. Whether scalp clones were CD4 or CD8 was inferred by matching scalp TCRbeta sequences against CD4 and CD8 repertoires sorted from blood. TCRdb stores this immuneACCESS table with in-frame sequences only. Part of the clones is absent; in the studies checked, under half of the shortfall reflects unresolved V genes, and no reason is known for the rest. V and J calls and clone size are as listed in that table; D and trimming were resolved from the DNA. For this sample there are around 200,000 clones; around 63% appear just once. Over 1.5% of the sample is taken by the ten largest.

As regards this clone: Its antigen target is currently unknown. Per-base qualities were not stored, and no clone one base away is much larger.

Inclusive of the bounding cysteine and phenylalanine, the CDR3 is 14 residues long. Here the CDR3 DNA is all that survives: 42 bases in frame from base 1. The germline V gene (reference sequence) sets CDR1 to MNHEY and CDR2 to SMNVEV. V is pruned by 5 bases and J by 2 bases, leaving 4 bases of the junction without a gene match. This TCR was sampled from a human donor with alopecia areata. Sequencing was performed on CD4+ T cells sorted from blood, taken at week 0. The sequence joins TRBV27 to TRBJ1-2, and 8 bases in between align with TRBD1. The bases are TGTGCCAGCAGTACGGACAGGGTCAACTATGGCTACACCTTC. The resulting protein is CASSTDRVNYGYTF.